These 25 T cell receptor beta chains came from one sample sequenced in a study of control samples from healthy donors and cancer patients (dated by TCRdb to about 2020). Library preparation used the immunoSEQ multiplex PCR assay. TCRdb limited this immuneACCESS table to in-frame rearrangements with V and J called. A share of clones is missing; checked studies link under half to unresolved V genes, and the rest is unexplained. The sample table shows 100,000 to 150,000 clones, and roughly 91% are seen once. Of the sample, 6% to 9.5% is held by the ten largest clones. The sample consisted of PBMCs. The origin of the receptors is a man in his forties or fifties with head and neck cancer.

CDR3 loop: CSVASGGSYNEQFF. The DNA of the CDR3 is TGCAGCGTTGCCAGCGGGGGGTCGTACAATGAGCAGTTCTTC. This rearrangement joins TRBV29-1 to TRBJ2-1, with 9 bases that match TRBD2. V trimming: 4 bases; J trimming: 4 bases; junction bases outside the gene matches: 5. CDR1 is SQVTM, CDR2 ANQGSEA, per germline. The CDR3 length is 14 residues.

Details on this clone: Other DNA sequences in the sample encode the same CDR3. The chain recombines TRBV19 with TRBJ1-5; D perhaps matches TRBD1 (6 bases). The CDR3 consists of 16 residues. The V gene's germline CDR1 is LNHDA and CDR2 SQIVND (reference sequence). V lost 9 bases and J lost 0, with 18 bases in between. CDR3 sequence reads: CARQGNVHHSNQPQHF. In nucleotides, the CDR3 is TGTGCCAGGCAGGGGAATGTACATCATAGCAATCAGCCCCAGCATTTT.

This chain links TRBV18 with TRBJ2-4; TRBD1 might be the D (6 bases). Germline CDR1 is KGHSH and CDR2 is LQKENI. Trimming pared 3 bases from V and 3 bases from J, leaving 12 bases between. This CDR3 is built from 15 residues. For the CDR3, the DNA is TGTGCCAGCTCACCTTCGACAGGAAACAAAAACATTCAGTACTTC. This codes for CASSPSTGNKNIQYF. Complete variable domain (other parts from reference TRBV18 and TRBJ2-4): NAGVMQNPRHLVRRRGQEARLRCSPMKGHSHVYWYRQLPEEGLKFMVYLQKENIIDESGMPKERFSAEFPKEGPSILRIQQVVRGDSAAYFCASSPSTGNKNIQYFGAGTRLSVL.

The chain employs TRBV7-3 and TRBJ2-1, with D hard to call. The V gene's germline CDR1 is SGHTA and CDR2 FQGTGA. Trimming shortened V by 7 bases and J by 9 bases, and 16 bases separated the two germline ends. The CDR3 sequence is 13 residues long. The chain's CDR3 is CASTVEVESEQFF. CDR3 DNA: TGTGCCAGCACCGTCGAGGTTGAGAGTGAGCAGTTCTTC. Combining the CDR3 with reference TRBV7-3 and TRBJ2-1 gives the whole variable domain GAGVSQTPSNKVTEKGKYVELRCDPISGHTALYWYRQSLGQGPEFLIYFQGTGAADDSGLPNDRFFAVRPEGSVSTLKIQRTERGDSAVYLCASTVEVESEQFFGPGTRLTVL.

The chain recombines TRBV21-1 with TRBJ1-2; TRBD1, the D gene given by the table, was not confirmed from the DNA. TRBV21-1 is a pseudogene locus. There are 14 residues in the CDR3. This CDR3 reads CASDRDNPFSGYTF. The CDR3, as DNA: TGTGCCAGCGACCGGGACAACCCCTTCAGTGGCTACACCTTC.

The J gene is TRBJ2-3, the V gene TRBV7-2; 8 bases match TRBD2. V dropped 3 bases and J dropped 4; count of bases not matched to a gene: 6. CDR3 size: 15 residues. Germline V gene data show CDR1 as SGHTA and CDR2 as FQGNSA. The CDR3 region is CASSLGLVWADTQYF. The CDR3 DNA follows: TGTGCCAGCAGCTTGGGACTAGTCTGGGCAGATACGCAGTATTTT.

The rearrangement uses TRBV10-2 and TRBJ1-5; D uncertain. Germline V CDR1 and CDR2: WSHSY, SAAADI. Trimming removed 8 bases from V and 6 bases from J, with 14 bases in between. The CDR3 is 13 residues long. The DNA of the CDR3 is TGCGCCAGCGGCTTACAAGGAATTCAGCCCCAGCATTTT. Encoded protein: CASGLQGIQPQHF.

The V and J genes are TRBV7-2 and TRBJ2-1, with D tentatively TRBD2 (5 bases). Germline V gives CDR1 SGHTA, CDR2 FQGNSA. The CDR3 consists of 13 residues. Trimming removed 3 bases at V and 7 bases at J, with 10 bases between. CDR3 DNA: TGTGCCAGCAGCTTTAGGGAGCGGAATGAGCAGTTCTTC. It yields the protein CASSFRERNEQFF.

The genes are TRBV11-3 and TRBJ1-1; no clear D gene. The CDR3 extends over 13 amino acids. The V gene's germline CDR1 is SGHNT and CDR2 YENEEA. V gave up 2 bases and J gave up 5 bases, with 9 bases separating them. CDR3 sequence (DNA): TGTGCCAGCAGCTTAATACGGGGTACTGAAGCTTTCTTT. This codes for CASSLIRGTEAFF.

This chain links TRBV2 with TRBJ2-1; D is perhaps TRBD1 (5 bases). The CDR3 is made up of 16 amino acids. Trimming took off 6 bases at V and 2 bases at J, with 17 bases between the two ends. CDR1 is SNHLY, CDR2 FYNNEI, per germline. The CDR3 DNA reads TGTGCCAGCAGGCCAGTCGACAGCAACCCCTACAATGAGCAGTTCTTC. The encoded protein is CASRPVDSNPYNEQFF.

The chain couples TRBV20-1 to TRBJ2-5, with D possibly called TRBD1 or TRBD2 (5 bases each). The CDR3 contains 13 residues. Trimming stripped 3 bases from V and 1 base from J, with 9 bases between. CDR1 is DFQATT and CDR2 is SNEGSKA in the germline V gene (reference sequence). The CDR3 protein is CSASTGPQETQYF. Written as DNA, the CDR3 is TGCAGTGCTAGTACGGGACCCCAAGAGACCCAGTACTTC.

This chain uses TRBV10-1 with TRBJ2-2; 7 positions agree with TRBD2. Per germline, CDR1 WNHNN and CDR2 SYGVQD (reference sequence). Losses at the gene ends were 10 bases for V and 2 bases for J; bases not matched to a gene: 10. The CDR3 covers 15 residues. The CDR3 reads CATNVGGENTGELFF. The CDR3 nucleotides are TGCGCCACCAACGTGGGGGGGGAAAACACCGGGGAGCTGTTTTTT.

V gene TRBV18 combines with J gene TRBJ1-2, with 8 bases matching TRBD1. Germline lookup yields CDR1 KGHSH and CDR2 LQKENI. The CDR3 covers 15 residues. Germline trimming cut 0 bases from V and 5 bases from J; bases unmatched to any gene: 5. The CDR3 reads CASSPPAGGAYGYTF. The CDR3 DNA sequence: TGTGCCAGCTCACCACCGGCAGGGGGCGCTTATGGCTACACCTTC.

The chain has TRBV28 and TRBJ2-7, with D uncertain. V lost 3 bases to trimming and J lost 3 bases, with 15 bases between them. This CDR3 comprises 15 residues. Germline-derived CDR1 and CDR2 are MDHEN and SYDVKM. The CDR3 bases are TGTGCCAGCAGTTTCGGTCGAGCCAGAGTCTACGAGCAGTACTTC. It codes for CASSFGRARVYEQYF.

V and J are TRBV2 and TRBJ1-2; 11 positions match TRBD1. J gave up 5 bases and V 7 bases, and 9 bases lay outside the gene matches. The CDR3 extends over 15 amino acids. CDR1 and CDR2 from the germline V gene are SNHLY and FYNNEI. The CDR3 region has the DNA TGTGCCAGCACCGAGGTGGGACAGGGGGTGTATGGCTACACCTTC. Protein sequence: CASTEVGQGVYGYTF.

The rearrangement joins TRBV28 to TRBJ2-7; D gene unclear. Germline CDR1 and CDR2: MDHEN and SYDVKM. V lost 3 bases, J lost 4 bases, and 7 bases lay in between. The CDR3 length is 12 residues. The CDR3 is CASSFGAYEQYF. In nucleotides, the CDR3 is TGTGCCAGCAGTTTTGGAGCTTACGAGCAGTACTTC.

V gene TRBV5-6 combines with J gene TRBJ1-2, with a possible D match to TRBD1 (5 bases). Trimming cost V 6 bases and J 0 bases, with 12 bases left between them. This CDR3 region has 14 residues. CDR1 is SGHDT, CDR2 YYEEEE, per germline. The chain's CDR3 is CASTLRGANYGYTF. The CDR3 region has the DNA TGTGCCAGCACCCTTAGGGGAGCTAACTATGGCTACACCTTC.

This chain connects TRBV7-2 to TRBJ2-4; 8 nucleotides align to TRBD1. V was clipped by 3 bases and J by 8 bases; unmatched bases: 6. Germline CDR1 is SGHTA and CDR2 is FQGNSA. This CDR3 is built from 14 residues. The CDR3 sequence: CASSLFGQGDIQYF. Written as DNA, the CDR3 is TGTGCCAGCAGCTTGTTTGGACAGGGTGACATTCAGTACTTC.

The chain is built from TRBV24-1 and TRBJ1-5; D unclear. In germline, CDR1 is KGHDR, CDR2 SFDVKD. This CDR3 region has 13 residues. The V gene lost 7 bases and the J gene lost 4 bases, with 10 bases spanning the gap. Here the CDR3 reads CATSRRRNQPQHF. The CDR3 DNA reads TGTGCCACCAGCCGCCGACGGAATCAGCCCCAGCATTTT.

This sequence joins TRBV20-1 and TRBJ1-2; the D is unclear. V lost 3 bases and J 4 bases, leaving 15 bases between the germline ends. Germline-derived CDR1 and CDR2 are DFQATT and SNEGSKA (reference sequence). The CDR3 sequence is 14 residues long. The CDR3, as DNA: TGCAGTGCTAGTGAAGGCAGATCCGTCTATGGCTACACCTTC. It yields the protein CSASEGRSVYGYTF.

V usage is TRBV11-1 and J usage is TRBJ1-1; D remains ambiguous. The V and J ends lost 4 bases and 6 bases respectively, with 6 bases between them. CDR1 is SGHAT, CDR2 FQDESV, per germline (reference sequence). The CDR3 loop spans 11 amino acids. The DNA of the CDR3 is TGTGCCAGCAGCTCCGGACCTGAAGCTTTCTTT. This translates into CASSSGPEAFF. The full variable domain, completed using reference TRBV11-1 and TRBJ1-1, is EAEVAQSPRYKITEKSQAVAFWCDPISGHATLYWYRQILGQGPELLVQFQDESVVDDSQLPKDRFSAERLKGVDSTLKIQPAELGDSAMYLCASSSGPEAFFGQGTRLTVV.

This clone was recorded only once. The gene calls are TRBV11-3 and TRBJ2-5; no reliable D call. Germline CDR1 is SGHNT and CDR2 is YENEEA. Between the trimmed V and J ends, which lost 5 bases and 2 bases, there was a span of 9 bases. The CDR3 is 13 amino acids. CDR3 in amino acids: CASSPTRQETQYF. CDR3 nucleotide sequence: TGTGCCAGCAGCCCGACTCGACAAGAGACCCAGTACTTC.

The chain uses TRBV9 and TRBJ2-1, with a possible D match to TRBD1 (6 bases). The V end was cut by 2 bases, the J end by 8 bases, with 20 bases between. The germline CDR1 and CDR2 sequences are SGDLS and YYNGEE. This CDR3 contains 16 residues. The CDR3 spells CASSVVTGRRIDEQFF. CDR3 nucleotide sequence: TGTGCCAGCAGCGTGGTGACAGGAAGACGGATCGATGAGCAGTTCTTC.

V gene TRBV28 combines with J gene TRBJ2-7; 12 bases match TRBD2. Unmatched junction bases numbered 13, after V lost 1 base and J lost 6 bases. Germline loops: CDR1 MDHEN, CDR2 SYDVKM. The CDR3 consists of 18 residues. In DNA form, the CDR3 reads TGTGCCAGCAGTTTATTGGAGGTTGGGGCTAGCGGGAGGGCCGAGCAGTACTTC. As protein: CASSLLEVGASGRAEQYF.

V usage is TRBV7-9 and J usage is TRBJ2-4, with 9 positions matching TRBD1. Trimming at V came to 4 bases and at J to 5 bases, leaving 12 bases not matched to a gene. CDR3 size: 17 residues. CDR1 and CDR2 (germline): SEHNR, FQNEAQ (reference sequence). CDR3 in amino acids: CASSSSHGQGIENIQYF. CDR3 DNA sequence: TGTGCCAGCAGCTCATCCCATGGACAGGGGATCGAAAACATTCAGTACTTC. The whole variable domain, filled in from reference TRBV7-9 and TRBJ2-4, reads DTGVSQNPRHKITKRGQNVTFRCDPISEHNRLYWYRQTLGQGPEFLTYFQNEAQLEKSRLLSDRFSAERPKGSFSTLEIQRTEQGDSAMYLCASSSSHGQGIENIQYFGAGTRLSVL.